The rows below give T cell receptor beta chains drawn from one sample of a study of response to subunit inactivated influenza vaccine. TCRdb fed the RT-PCR reads into MiXCR, producing one record per CDR3 protein. The sample lists roughly 780,000 distinct CDR3 sequences, less than 20% occurring once. The input for sequencing was PBMCs from blood, taken 4 to 6 days after vaccination. These receptors came from a man over 45 who received an inactivated influenza vaccine. CDR3s include the opening cysteine and the closing phenylalanine or tryptophan. Each record gives: J gene, clone size, D gene, V gene, CDR3 protein, CDR3 DNA. A D gene is named only where the DNA matches it firmly. Rows may omit the clone size; those that give it use once, few, many or a size class.

>TRBJ2-7|.|TRBD1|TRBV5-1
CASSLFPGQGSYEQYF
TGCGCCAGCAGCTTGTTTCCGGGACAGGGCTCCTACGAGCAGTACTTC
>TRBJ1-5|.|TRBD1|TRBV29-1
CSDGQGACNQPQHF
TGCAGCGATGGACAGGGGGCGTGCAATCAGCCCCAGCATTTT
>TRBJ2-1|few|.|TRBV3-1
CASSQDGSGPRRGQQFF
TGTGCCAGCAGCCAAGATGGATCAGGACCGAGGCGTGGGCAGCAGTTCTTC
>TRBJ2-5|few|TRBD1|TRBV5-5
CASSFGQGGTQYF
TGTGCCAGCAGCTTTGGACAGGGGGGAACCCAGTACTTC
>TRBJ1-2|many|.|TRBV7-2
CASSFLEGRSYGYTF
TGTGCCAGCAGCTTCTTAGAGGGACGGAGCTATGGCTACACCTTC
>TRBJ2-5|.|.|TRBV5-1
CASSFGPGAKSPQYF
TGCGCCAGCAGCTTTGGTCCGGGGGCAAAATCCCCCCAGTACTTC
>TRBJ2-2|.|TRBD2|TRBV11-1
CASSSKRTSGLNTGELFF
TGTGCCAGCAGCTCAAAGCGGACTAGCGGGCTTAACACCGGGGAGCTGTTTTTT
>TRBJ2-2|.|.|TRBV5-1
CASSFGDRTNTGELFF
TGCGCCAGCAGCTTCGGAGACAGGACGAACACCGGGGAGCTGTTTTTT
>TRBJ2-1|few|.|TRBV5-1
CASSGTGSSSYNEQFF
TGCGCCAGCAGCGGAACAGGGAGCAGCTCCTACAATGAGCAGTTCTTC
>TRBJ1-6|.|.|TRBV6-2/TRBV6-3
CASSYPRQDYNSPLHF
TGTGCCAGCAGTTACCCCCGACAGGACTATAATTCACCCCTCCACTTT
>TRBJ2-1|.|TRBD1|TRBV29-1
CSARTEGAHDEQFF
TGCAGCGCCCGAACAGAGGGGGCTCATGATGAGCAGTTCTTC
>TRBJ2-5|few|.|TRBV7-2
CASSYISSGTTQYF
TGTGCCAGCAGCTATATAAGCTCGGGAACGACCCAGTACTTC
>TRBJ2-7|.|TRBD1|TRBV2
CASSEATYVPRQGAKNVYEQYF
TGTGCCAGCAGTGAAGCAACCTACGTACCGCGACAGGGGGCGAAGAATGTCTACGAGCAGTACTTC